The rows below give T cell receptor beta chains drawn from one sample of a study of shared clonotypes between healthy human individuals. Assay: immunoSEQ multiplex PCR; the TCRdb copy retains only in-frame clones and omits some. This repertoire shows roughly 2.2 million clones, 85% to 95% found once; its top ten account for 0.3% to 0.45%. The source material was naive CD4+ T cells from PBMCs. These receptors all come from a man in his late teens or twenties in good health. Some clones in this sample may be carry-over from other donors' samples. Both conserved end residues are part of each CDR3. D genes are given only for firm matches. Only some rows state a clone size, as once, few, many or a class for expanded clones.

V	size	J	D	CDR3	DNA
TRBV29-1	-	TRBJ2-5	-	CSVEKGWETQYF	TGCAGCGTTGAAAAAGGGTGGGAGACCCAGTACTTC
TRBV10-3	-	TRBJ2-3	TRBD1	CAISRGQGIGDTQYF	TGTGCCATCAGCCGGGGACAGGGGATTGGAGATACGCAGTATTTT
TRBV28	-	TRBJ2-1	-	CASTSRTSISYNEQFF	TGTGCCAGCACCTCGAGGACATCTATCTCCTACAATGAGCAGTTCTTC
TRBV5-6	-	TRBJ1-6	-	CASSLGQGWNSPLHF	TGTGCCAGCAGCTTGGGTCAGGGATGGAATTCACCCCTCCACTTT
TRBV9	-	TRBJ2-1	TRBD2	CASSATGAGGFDEQFF	TGTGCCAGCAGCGCGACCGGGGCGGGAGGGTTTGATGAGCAGTTCTTC
TRBV19	-	TRBJ1-5	-	CASRRASGQPQHF	TGTGCCAGTAGGAGGGCAAGCGGTCAGCCCCAGCATTTT
TRBV18	-	TRBJ2-3	TRBD2	CASCPRIAGGLADTQYF	TGTGCCAGCTGTCCCCGTATAGCGGGAGGTTTAGCAGATACGCAGTATTTT
TRBV11-3	-	TRBJ2-1	TRBD2	CASSSGMGRAYNEQFF	TGTGCCAGCAGTAGTGGCATGGGGAGGGCCTACAATGAGCAGTTCTTC
TRBV19	-	TRBJ2-7	-	CASSMSLTAMGVYEQYF	TGTGCCAGTAGTATGTCCCTTACAGCGATGGGGGTCTACGAGCAGTACTTC
TRBV5-1	-	TRBJ1-4	-	CASSFQGSNEKLFF	TGCGCCAGCAGCTTTCAGGGAAGTAATGAAAAACTGTTTTTT
TRBV27	-	TRBJ2-6	TRBD1	CASSLRTGISSGANVLTF	TGTGCCAGCAGTTTGAGGACAGGGATTAGCTCTGGGGCCAACGTCCTGACTTTC
TRBV7-2	-	TRBJ1-2	-	CASSPRTDLYGYTF	TGTGCCAGCAGCCCACGGACAGACCTTTATGGCTACACCTTC
TRBV25-1	-	TRBJ2-5	-	CASSEGRGVQETQYF	TGTGCCAGCAGTGAGGGCAGGGGGGTCCAAGAGACCCAGTACTTC
TRBV7-3	-	TRBJ2-1	TRBD2	CASRPGTSGSISEQFF	TGTGCCAGCAGGCCCGGGACTAGCGGGAGTATCAGTGAGCAGTTCTTC
TRBV19	once	TRBJ2-2	TRBD2	CASSSSGTREYGELFF	TGTGCCAGTAGTAGCAGCGGGACTAGAGAGTATGGGGAGCTGTTTTTT
TRBV5-6	-	TRBJ1-1	-	CASSLPGMNTEAFF	TGTGCCAGCAGCCTGCCTGGGATGAACACTGAAGCTTTCTTT
TRBV28	-	TRBJ2-7	TRBD2	CASRPSLREFVEQYF	TGTGCCAGCAGACCGAGCTTGCGGGAGTTTGTCGAGCAGTACTTC
TRBV5-1	-	TRBJ1-2	TRBD1	CASSLQGTDYGYTF	TGCGCCAGCAGCTTGCAAGGGACAGACTATGGCTACACCTTC
TRBV21-1	-	TRBJ2-2	-	CASLIGSTGELFF	TGTGCCAGCCTGATCGGGAGCACCGGGGAGCTGTTTTTT
TRBV7-3	few	TRBJ2-3	-	CASSYSGTDTQYF	TGTGCCAGCAGCTATAGCGGCACAGATACGCAGTATTTT
TRBV2	-	TRBJ2-1	-	CASSARTVLLDEQFF	TGTGCCAGCAGTGCCCGGACAGTTCTCCTCGATGAGCAGTTCTTC
TRBV7-9	-	TRBJ2-1	TRBD1	CASSWDRGISYNEQFF	TGTGCCAGCAGCTGGGACAGGGGCATCTCCTACAATGAGCAGTTCTTC
TRBV28	once	TRBJ2-7	TRBD1	CASRTGWFYEQYF	TGTGCCAGCAGGACAGGGTGGTTCTACGAGCAGTACTTC
TRBV7-2	-	TRBJ1-1	-	CASSQRMNTEAFF	TGTGCCAGCAGCCAAAGGATGAACACTGAAGCTTTCTTT
TRBV11-1	-	TRBJ2-3	-	CASSGGYRDTQYF	TGTGCCAGCAGCGGAGGATATAGAGATACGCAGTATTTT
TRBV11-3	-	TRBJ2-1	-	CASSLVRSEQFF	TGTGCCAGCAGCTTAGTGAGGTCTGAGCAGTTCTTC
TRBV6-6	-	TRBJ2-5	-	CASSYRAGQETQYF	TGTGCCAGCAGTTATAGGGCTGGCCAAGAGACCCAGTACTTC
TRBV30	-	TRBJ2-6	TRBD1	CAWSLRDRELSGANVLTF	TGTGCCTGGAGTCTTCGGGACAGGGAACTCTCTGGGGCCAACGTCCTGACTTTC
TRBV23-1	-	TRBJ1-1	TRBD1	CASKRGQGAPNTEAFF	TGCGCCAGCAAGCGGGGACAGGGGGCCCCGAACACTGAAGCTTTCTTT
TRBV5-1	-	TRBJ2-3	TRBD2	CASSPRTSGRDTQYF	TGCGCCAGCAGCCCGCGGACTAGCGGGAGGGATACGCAGTATTTT